This TCR beta chain was recovered during a study of shared clonotypes between healthy human individuals. Findings and limits, study-wide: Relative to clonotypes present in all four donors, those not shared had lower generation probabilities. Sequencing of the sorted subsets was shown by rarefaction to be incomplete despite large depth.

In the CD4+ fraction, cells were divided into CD45RA+ naive and CD45RA-negative memory subsets. Concerning this clone: The antigen remains undetermined.

Method: immunoSEQ multiplex PCR; TCRdb's copy keeps in-frame clones and lacks some. Here the sample spans approximately 2.5 million clones, roughly nine tenths being singletons. This clonotype was obtained from a young man in good health. Sequencing was carried out using naive CD4+ T cells sorted from blood. The subset: CD45RA+ positively selected.

CDR3 DNA sequence: TGTGCCTGGACCAAAAACAGGGGGCGGGAGTACGAGCAGTACTTC. It is translated as CAWTKNRGREYEQYF. The chain recombines TRBV30 with TRBJ2-7; TRBD1 matches 9 bases. CDR1 is GTSNPN, CDR2 SVGIG, per germline (reference sequence). V shed 4 bases, J shed 4 bases, and the junction held 11 bases outside the gene matches. The CDR3 has 15 amino acids.